This TCR beta chain was captured by sequencing in a study of T cell repertoires in ileal Crohn's disease. The repertoire was sequenced with immunoSEQ multiplex PCR; TCRdb's copy has only in-frame clones and lacks some. The sample includes about 11,000 clones, 75% to 85% seen only once; the top ten take roughly 14%. V gave up 0 bases and J gave up 5 bases, with 13 bases separating them. The CDR3 has 15 amino acids. Germline CDR1 reads MNHEY; CDR2 reads SVGAGI. As to time point: neoterminal ileum biopsy at postoperative endoscopy, about 6 months after surgery. The chain recombines TRBV6-5 with TRBJ2-5, with D tentatively TRBD1 (5 bases). The sample comprised ileal tissue. The receptor was isolated from an adult with Crohn's disease. CDR3 in DNA: TGTGCCAGCAGTTACTCCGGACACCGCTCCGAGACCCAGTACTTC. This encodes CASSYSGHRSETQYF.